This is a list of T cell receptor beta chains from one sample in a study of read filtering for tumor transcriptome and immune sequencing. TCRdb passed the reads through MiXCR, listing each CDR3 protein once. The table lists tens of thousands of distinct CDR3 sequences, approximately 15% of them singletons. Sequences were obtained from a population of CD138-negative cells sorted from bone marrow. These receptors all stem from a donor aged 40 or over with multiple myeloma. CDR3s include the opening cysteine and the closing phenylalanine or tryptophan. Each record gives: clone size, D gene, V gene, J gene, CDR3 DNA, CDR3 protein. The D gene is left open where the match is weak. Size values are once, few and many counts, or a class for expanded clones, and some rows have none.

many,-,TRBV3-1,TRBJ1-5,TGTGCCAGCAGCCAAGGGAGGGGAGACAGGAATCAGCCCCAGCATTTT,CASSQGRGDRNQPQHF
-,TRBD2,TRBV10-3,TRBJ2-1,TGTGCCACCAGGGATAGCGGGAGGAGGAATGAGCAGTTCTTC,CATRDSGRRNEQFF
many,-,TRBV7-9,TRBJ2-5,TGTGCCAGCAGCTTAGGTTCCGGATCAGGGAGTGAGACCCAGTACTTC,CASSLGSGSGSETQYF
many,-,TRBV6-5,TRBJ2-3,TGTGCCAGCAGCCTAACACCGACAGGGCGGGGAGATACGCAGTATTTT,CASSLTPTGRGDTQYF
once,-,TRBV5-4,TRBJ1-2,TGTGCCAGCAGCTTGCGGGGATTCAGATATGGCTACACCTTC,CASSLRGFRYGYTF
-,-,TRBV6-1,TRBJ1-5,TGTGCCAGCCGCGGGACGGCTTGGAGCAATCGGCCCCAGCACTTT,CASRGTAWSNRPQHF
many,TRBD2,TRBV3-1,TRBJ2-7,TGTGCCAGCAGCCCCCGGACTAGCGGGAGTGCGTACGAGCAGTACTTC,CASSPRTSGSAYEQYF
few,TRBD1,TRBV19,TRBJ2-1,TGTGCCAGTAGCAAGGGACAGGGAAGAAGGTGGCAGTTCTTC,CASSKGQGRRWQFF
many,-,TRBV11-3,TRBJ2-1,TGTGCCAGCAGGGCGGACGCCTACAATGAGCAGTTCTTC,CASRADAYNEQFF
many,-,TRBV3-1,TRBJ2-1,TGTGCCAGCAGCCAAAGCGGAATCTCCTACAATGAGCAGTTCTTC,CASSQSGISYNEQFF
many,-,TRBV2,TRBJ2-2,TGTGCCAGCAGTGTCGACAGGTCGAACACCGGGGAGCTGTTTTTT,CASSVDRSNTGELFF
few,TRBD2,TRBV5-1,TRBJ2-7,TGCGCCAGCGGCTCGGGGACTACTAGGGGAGAGCAGTACTTC,CASGSGTTRGEQYF
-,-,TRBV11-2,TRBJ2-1,TGTGCCAGCAGCAAAAACCAGGGCTTCGATCGTGGGTTCTTC,CASSKNQGFDRGFF
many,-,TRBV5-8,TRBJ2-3,TGTGCCAGCAGCTTGGAGGGGGACGCTAGCACAGATACGCAGTATTTT,CASSLEGDASTDTQYF
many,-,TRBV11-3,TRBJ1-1,TGTGCCAGCAGCTTCTTCGAACCGGACACTGAAGCTTTCTTT,CASSFFEPDTEAFF
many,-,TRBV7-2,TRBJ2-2,TGTGCCAGCAGCTTAGCGGGGTGGGGGGAGCTGTTTTTT,CASSLAGWGELFF
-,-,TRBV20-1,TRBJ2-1,TGCAGTGCTAGAGTAGCAGGGTACAATGAGCAGTTCTTC,CSARVAGYNEQFF
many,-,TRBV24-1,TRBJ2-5,TGTGCCACCAGTGATTTGATGGGCACGGAGACCCAGTACTTC,CATSDLMGTETQYF
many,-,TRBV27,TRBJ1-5,TGTGCCAGCAGTTTATCTAGGCGCGCTCCCCAGCATTTT,CASSLSRRAPQHF
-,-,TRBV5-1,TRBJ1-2,TGCGCCAGCAGCGGTGGTGAGAGATATGGCTACACCTTC,CASSGGERYGYTF
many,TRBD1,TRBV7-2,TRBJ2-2,TGTGCCAGCAGCTTAGCGCCCAGGGGGCTGAACACCGGGGAGCTGTTTTTT,CASSLAPRGLNTGELFF
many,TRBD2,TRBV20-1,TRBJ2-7,TGCAGTGCCGGTAGACTAGCTCCCTCCTACGAGCAGTACTTC,CSAGRLAPSYEQYF